The present T cell receptor beta chain was sequenced within a study of T cell changes during pregnancy in multiple sclerosis. TCRdb keeps only in-frame clones here, not all; method: immunoSEQ multiplex PCR. Here the sample spans fewer than 70,000 clones, 89% being singletons. This TCR was recovered from a female donor with multiple sclerosis, enrolled in a pregnancy study. The sample in question was peripheral blood, obtained in the first trimester of pregnancy.

The CDR3 DNA reads as TGTGCCTGGAGCCGGGGACTTCCGTCGGAGACCCAGTACTTC. As protein: CAWSRGLPSETQYF. The V call is TRBV30, the J call TRBJ2-5; TRBD2 might be the D (6 bases). Trimming stripped 3 bases from V and 5 bases from J, with 16 bases between. Per the germline V gene, CDR1 is GTSNPN and CDR2 is SVGIG (reference sequence). The CDR3 runs 14 residues.